This TCR beta chain was profiled in a study of CD8 T cells in Susac syndrome. Reverse transcription of roughly 0.45 to 1 ug RNA used random hexamers. From the immunoSEQ multiplex PCR reads, TCRdb called clonotypes with MiXCR, one entry per CDR3 protein. The sample holds about 180,000 distinct CDR3 sequences, 95% seen once. Sequencing of TCR beta covered CD8+ and CD4+ T cells obtained from blood. Trimming pared 4 bases from V and 11 bases from J, leaving 15 bases between. The CDR3 sequence is 13 residues long. Looked up from germline, CDR1 is LGHDT and CDR2 is YNNKEL (reference sequence). This clonotype was obtained from a human donor with multiple sclerosis. The sample was CD4+ T cells from PBMCs. This chain uses TRBV3-1 with TRBJ1-5, with a possible D match to TRBD1 (5 bases). The CDR3 protein is CASSPLNGGAQHF. Here the CDR3 DNA reads TGTGCCAGCAGCCCCCTGAACGGGGGAGCCCAGCATTTT.